Listed here are 18 T cell receptor beta chains from one sample, sequenced in a study of vaccination and CD4 T cells after COVID-19. Their recognized antigens are unknown. The Oncomine TCR Beta short-read assay sequenced DNA from cultured CD4+ T cells. Via MiXCR, TCRdb re-called the PCR reads, giving one row per CDR3 protein. The sample carries some 21,000 distinct CDR3 sequences, roughly half recorded once. The treatment here: roughly 10-day PBMC culture with coronavirus spike peptide pools or control peptides (ViraFEST assay). Sequenced input: CD4+ T cells from blood, cultured in vitro. The receptors were gathered from a human donor who had recovered from COVID-19.

The chain joins TRBV7-9 to TRBJ2-1, with 14 bases lining up with TRBD2. CDR1 is SEHNR, CDR2 FQNEAQ, per germline (reference sequence). V gave up 5 bases and J gave up 6 bases; unmatched junction bases: 9. The CDR3 runs 17 residues. The DNA for the CDR3 is TGTGCCAGCAGCACCCGACTAGCGGGAGGGCTAGGCAATGAGCAGTTCTTC. It yields the protein CASSTRLAGGLGNEQFF.

This clonotype was detected once. The chain employs TRBV20-1 and TRBJ2-7; 13 nucleotides agree with TRBD2. The CDR3 has 16 amino acids. J lost 4 bases, V lost 1 base, and 7 bases had no gene match. CDR1 is DFQATT, CDR2 SNEGSKA, per germline (reference sequence). The CDR3 spells CSARGWTSGSSYEQYF. The CDR3 DNA sequence: TGCAGTGCTAGAGGATGGACTAGCGGGAGCAGTTACGAGCAGTACTTC.

The chain employs TRBV6-1 and TRBJ2-1; the D gene could be TRBD1 or TRBD2 (5 bases each). V was trimmed by 8 bases and J by 4 bases, leaving 21 bases between them. CDR3 length: 16 residues. In germline, CDR1 is MNHNS, CDR2 SASEGT. In nucleotides, the CDR3 is TGTGCCAGCGAGAGGTCGGGACCCCCCGGATACAATGAGCAGTTCTTC. Translated: CASERSGPPGYNEQFF.

This chain joins TRBV9 and TRBJ1-1; TRBD1 aligns across 8 bases. V gave up 3 bases and J gave up 5 bases; unmatched junction bases: 6. This CDR3 has 14 residues. Germline V gene data show CDR1 as SGDLS and CDR2 as YYNGEE. The CDR3 nucleotides are TGTGCCAGCAGCGCCACACAGGGGGAGACTGAAGCTTTCTTT. This gives the protein CASSATQGETEAFF.

This clonotype came up a few times. The rearrangement uses TRBV28 and TRBJ1-6; possibly TRBD1 for D (5 bases). V lost 1 base to trimming and J lost 9 bases, with 13 bases between them. Germline CDR1 and CDR2: MDHEN and SYDVKM. CDR3 length: 15 amino acids. CDR3 sequence reads: CASSLFGGDGSPLHF. CDR3 DNA: TGTGCCAGCAGTTTATTTGGAGGGGATGGTTCACCCCTCCACTTT.

This clonotype is a singleton in its sample. The chain employs TRBV19 and TRBJ1-1; no clear D gene. Germline lookup yields CDR1 LNHDA and CDR2 SQIVND (reference sequence). The CDR3 is 13 residues long. V was pared by 4 bases and J by 3 bases, with 9 bases between. In nucleotides, the CDR3 is TGTGCCAGTAGTAGAACGACGGACACTGAAGCTTTCTTT. Encoded protein: CASSRTTDTEAFF.

This clonotype was seen a few times. This chain uses TRBV5-1 with TRBJ2-7; TRBD2 might be the D (5 bases). With 0 bases removed from V and 2 bases from J, the gap between germline ends came to 9 bases. From germline, CDR1 is SGHRS and CDR2 YFSETQ. The CDR3 is made up of 14 amino acids. DNA for the CDR3: TGCGCCAGCAGCTTGGTTTCGGGGACCTACGAGCAGTACTTC. It is translated as CASSLVSGTYEQYF.

In this sample, this clonotype turned up a few times. The chain uses TRBV12-3 or TRBV12-4 and TRBJ1-5, with D unclear. V shed 0 bases and J shed 5 bases, with 11 bases lying between them. This CDR3 region has 15 residues. CDR3 protein: CASSLAGRWDQPQHF. The CDR3 region has the DNA TGTGCCAGCAGTTTAGCGGGAAGGTGGGATCAGCCCCAGCATTTT.

The chain is built from TRBV19 and TRBJ1-2; D is undetermined. The CDR3 spans 15 residues. Germline loops: CDR1 LNHDA, CDR2 SQIVND (reference sequence). The V end was cut by 8 bases, the J end by 0 bases, with 16 bases between. CDR3 residues: CASYPFARSNYGYTF. CDR3 nucleotide sequence: TGTGCCAGTTACCCCTTTGCGAGATCTAACTATGGCTACACCTTC.

V usage is TRBV20-1 and J usage is TRBJ1-5; no definite D call. V lost 3 bases to trimming and J lost 0 bases, with 12 bases between them. Germline CDR1 reads DFQATT; CDR2 reads SNEGSKA (reference sequence). The CDR3 loop spans 15 amino acids. CDR3 DNA sequence: TGCAGTGCTAGGGTTGGGTCGGATAGCAATCAGCCCCAGCATTTT. Its translation is CSARVGSDSNQPQHF.

The chain is built from TRBV7-9 and TRBJ1-5, with 7 bases that match TRBD1. CDR1 is SEHNR, CDR2 FQNEAQ, per germline (reference sequence). The J segment lost 5 bases and the V segment lost 1 base, leaving 5 bases of the junction unmatched. The CDR3 totals 15 residues. CDR3 sequence: CASSLGDSSYQPQHF. CDR3 nucleotides: TGTGCCAGCAGCTTAGGGGACAGTTCTTATCAGCCCCAGCATTTT.

This clonotype has only a few counts. V and J are TRBV10-3 and TRBJ2-5; 9 positions agree with TRBD2. The CDR3 contains 19 residues. The germline CDR1 and CDR2 sequences are ENHRY and SYGVKD. J gave up 0 bases and V 1 base, and 12 bases lay outside the gene matches. In DNA, the CDR3 is TGTGCCATCAGTGAGTTCGCAGCCCGAACTAGCGGGTACCAAGAGACCCAGTACTTC. Protein sequence: CAISEFAARTSGYQETQYF.

CDR3 loop: CASSLPGQGTGNQPQHF. CDR3 bases: TGTGCCAGCAGTTTGCCCGGACAGGGGACCGGAAATCAGCCCCAGCATTTT. V gene TRBV6-5 combines with J gene TRBJ1-5; TRBD1 agrees at 9 bases. CDR1 is MNHEY, CDR2 SVGAGI, per germline. Trimming removed 4 bases from V and 4 bases from J; junction bases left unmatched: 11. The CDR3 has 17 residues.

CDR3 coding DNA: TGTGCCAGCACACTCCCGGGCTACACTGAAGCTTTCTTT. Its translation is CASTLPGYTEAFF. The rearrangement uses TRBV19 and TRBJ1-1; the D is unclear. The CDR3 sequence is 13 residues long. Germline V gives CDR1 LNHDA, CDR2 SQIVND (reference sequence). Trimming removed 9 bases at V and 3 bases at J, with 14 bases between.

The chain is built from TRBV6-9 and TRBJ2-2; unclear D gene. The CDR3 has 12 residues. CDR1 and CDR2 (germline): MNHGY, SVAAGI. V lost 7 bases to trimming and J lost 6 bases, with 9 bases between them. Here the CDR3 reads CASIRIPGELFF. The CDR3 nucleotides read TGTGCCAGCATACGGATCCCCGGGGAGCTGTTTTTT.

The chain employs TRBV7-9 and TRBJ2-2; D unclear. The CDR3 runs 12 residues. Germline CDR1 is SEHNR and CDR2 is FQNEAQ (reference sequence). Deletions cut 1 base from V and 7 bases from J, with 4 bases between. For the CDR3, the DNA is TGTGCCAGCAGCTTAGTGAGCGGGGAGCTGTTTTTT. Translating it yields CASSLVSGELFF.

The chain couples TRBV6-1 to TRBJ2-4, with 9 bases identical to TRBD1. The CDR3 extends over 14 amino acids. V lost 6 bases and J lost 12; bases outside the gene matches: 12. Per germline, CDR1 MNHNS and CDR2 SASEGT. In DNA, the CDR3 is TGTGCCAGCAGCTCGCCGGGACAGGGAACTAGTCAGTACTTC. Translating gives CASSSPGQGTSQYF.

The chain combines TRBV20-1 with TRBJ2-1; 10 bases align to TRBD2. Germline CDR1 and CDR2: DFQATT and SNEGSKA (reference sequence). V gave up 1 base and J gave up 2 bases; unmatched junction bases: 5. The CDR3 has 16 residues. CDR3 loop: CSARGITSGAYNEQFF. The CDR3 DNA reads TGCAGTGCTAGAGGGATCACTAGCGGGGCCTACAATGAGCAGTTCTTC.